The 18 T cell receptor beta chains below all came from one sample that was sequenced in a study of monozygotic twins with inflammatory bowel disease. TCRdb reanalyzed the 5' RACE reads and collapses them to one entry per CDR3 protein, without DNA. This sample's clone table lists about 380,000 distinct CDR3 sequences. The sequenced material came from blood. These receptors came from a human donor with ulcerative colitis or Crohn's disease, or a healthy co-twin of an affected twin (not recorded which).

The chain carries TRBV20-1 and TRBJ1-6; TCRdb proposes TRBD1, but this gene call is untestable without DNA. Germline CDR1 and CDR2: DFQATT and SNEGSKA (reference sequence). There are 15 residues in the CDR3. CDR3 sequence reads: CSARDRTGYNSPLHF.

This chain connects TRBV12-3 or TRBV12-4 to TRBJ1-2; TCRdb reports TRBD1, a call that lacks DNA to check it against. This CDR3 region has 14 residues. CDR3 sequence: CASSLQPGQGGYTF.

The rearrangement joins TRBV5-6 to TRBJ2-4; the D gene TCRdb calls, TRBD1, cannot be checked with no DNA. This CDR3 region has 14 residues. Germline assignment: CDR1 SGHDT and CDR2 YYEEEE. CDR3 amino acids: CASSAGPSGNIQYF.

The gene calls are TRBV19 and TRBJ2-7; TCRdb's assignment of TRBD1 cannot be checked, as there is no DNA. Germline CDR1 and CDR2: LNHDA and SQIVND (reference sequence). CDR3 size: 16 residues. CDR3 region: CASRPRGTANSYEQYF.

The V gene is TRBV10-3, the J gene TRBJ2-1; checking the TCRdb D call of TRBD2 is not possible without DNA. The V gene's germline CDR1 is ENHRY and CDR2 SYGVKD. The CDR3 sequence is 14 residues long. CDR3 loop: CATAGGLSPNEQFF.

This chain connects TRBV11-2 to TRBJ2-1; the TRBD2 assignment by TCRdb is unverifiable without DNA. The CDR3 runs 19 residues. The germline gives CDR1 SGHAT, CDR2 FQNNGV. The CDR3 spells CASSLGVAGGPSTYNEQFF.

The chain is built from TRBV6-2 or TRBV6-3 and TRBJ2-4; TCRdb calls TRBD1, which cannot be checked without DNA. CDR1 MNHEY and CDR2 SVGEGT come from the germline V gene. The CDR3 consists of 17 residues. The CDR3 region is CASSFPGQGSTKNIQYF.

The chain employs TRBV5-1 and TRBJ2-5; there is no DNA to check the TCRdb D call of TRBD1. Per the germline V gene, CDR1 is SGHRS and CDR2 is YFSETQ. This CDR3 region has 16 residues. The CDR3 protein is CASSSLPRGRGETQYF.

This chain connects TRBV7-9 to TRBJ2-4; TCRdb selects TRBD1, and the lack of DNA leaves this call unchecked. From germline, CDR1 is SEHNR and CDR2 FQNEAQ (reference sequence). The CDR3 has 14 amino acids. CDR3 sequence reads: CASSLGTGTNIQYF.

V usage is TRBV7-2 and J usage is TRBJ1-5. This CDR3 contains 12 residues. Germline V gives CDR1 SGHTA, CDR2 FQGNSA. The CDR3 protein is CASRQLDQPQHF.

Here the CDR3 reads CASRTSGGATGELFF. The V call is TRBV7-2, the J call TRBJ2-2; TCRdb calls TRBD2, which cannot be checked without DNA. Germline CDR1 reads SGHTA; CDR2 reads FQGNSA. The CDR3 loop spans 15 amino acids.

CDR3: CSVQGRPGGPLKSQYF. V usage is TRBV29-1 and J usage is TRBJ2-7; TCRdb indicates TRBD1, and absent DNA this call remains unverified. The CDR3 runs 16 residues. From germline, CDR1 is SQVTM and CDR2 ANQGSEA.

V usage is TRBV20-1 and J usage is TRBJ1-5; TCRdb's D call of TRBD1 is untestable without DNA. In germline, CDR1 is DFQATT, CDR2 SNEGSKA (reference sequence). The CDR3 is 13 residues long. CDR3 loop: CSVQKDRDQPQHF.

CDR3 sequence: CASSVTGQGYNEQFF. This chain joins TRBV11-3 and TRBJ2-1; TCRdb designates TRBD1, a call that cannot be tested without DNA. There are 15 residues in the CDR3. Germline CDR1 reads SGHNT; CDR2 reads YENEEA.

V and J are TRBV9 and TRBJ2-2; without DNA, the TCRdb call of TRBD1 cannot be checked. This CDR3 contains 17 residues. In germline, CDR1 is SGDLS, CDR2 YYNGEE. The CDR3 region is CASSPRGQGDNTGELFF.

The V gene is TRBV6-1, the J gene TRBJ2-7; lacking DNA, the TRBD2 call made by TCRdb goes unchecked. Per germline, CDR1 MNHNS and CDR2 SASEGT. The CDR3 has 13 residues. The CDR3 loop is CASSEVWEGEQYF.

V is TRBV18 and J is TRBJ1-4; TCRdb outputs TRBD1, but without DNA this stays unchecked. Germline V gives CDR1 KGHSH, CDR2 LQKENI. The CDR3 loop spans 16 amino acids. The CDR3 spells CASSRAQGAANEKLFF.

J is TRBJ2-7 and V is TRBV25-1; the D gene TCRdb calls, TRBD1, cannot be checked with no DNA. In germline, CDR1 is MGHDK, CDR2 SYGVNS. This CDR3 is 17 amino acids long. CDR3 region: CASSDLPGSGGAYEQYF.